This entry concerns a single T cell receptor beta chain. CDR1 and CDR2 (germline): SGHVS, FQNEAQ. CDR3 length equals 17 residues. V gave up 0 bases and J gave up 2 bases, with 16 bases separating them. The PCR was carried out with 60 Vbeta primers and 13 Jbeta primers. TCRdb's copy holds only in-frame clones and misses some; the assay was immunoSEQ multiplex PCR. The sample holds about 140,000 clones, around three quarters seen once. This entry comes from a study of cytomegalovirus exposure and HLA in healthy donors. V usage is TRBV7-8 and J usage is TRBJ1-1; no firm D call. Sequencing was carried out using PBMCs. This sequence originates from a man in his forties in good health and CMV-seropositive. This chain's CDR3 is CASSLAWASGSNTEAFF. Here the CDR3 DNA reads TGTGCCAGCAGCTTAGCGTGGGCTTCGGGGTCAAACACTGAAGCTTTCTTT.